The source of this TCR beta chain is a study of blood T cell repertoires in COVID-19. The wider study: Specimens from acute and convalescent COVID-19 originated in the United States, Italy and Spain.

The trim removed 6 bases at V and 8 bases at J, leaving 10 bases unmatched. Germline-derived CDR1 and CDR2 are MDHEN and SYDVKM. The CDR3 has 15 residues. Repertoires were generated with immunoSEQ multiplex PCR, while TCRdb's copy carries only in-frame clones and drops some. The sample records around 300,000 clones, around 82% being singletons. The sample was peripheral blood. The origin of this receptor is a woman in her 50s who had recovered from COVID-19. The chain recombines TRBV28 with TRBJ1-4; 9 nucleotides agree with TRBD1. The CDR3 here is CASSRTGGAREKLFF. For the CDR3, the DNA is TGTGCCAGCAGCCGAACAGGGGGCGCAAGGGAAAAACTGTTTTTT. The variable domain in full, completed from reference TRBV28 and TRBJ1-4, reads DVKVTQSSRYLVKRTGEKVFLECVQDMDHENMFWYRQDPGLGLRLIYFSYDVKMKEKGDIPEGYSVSREKKERFSLILESASTNQTSMYLCASSRTGGAREKLFFGSGTQLSVL.